The present entry profiles one T cell receptor (beta chain) with its context. What it recognizes is unknown. Using RNA transcripts as the source, TCR beta CDR3 regions were amplified. First-round RT-PCR with HTBI primers amplified the TCR CDR3 region. TCRdb re-analysed the multiplex PCR reads in MiXCR, keeping a single row per CDR3 protein. Seen here are approximately 710,000 distinct CDR3 sequences, approximately 15% observed once, and the top ten hold roughly 15%. The CDR3 has 12 residues. Deletions cut 10 bases from V and 2 bases from J, with 12 bases between. Germline V gene data show CDR1 as LNHDA and CDR2 as SQIVND (reference sequence). The source of the sample is a study of T cells in Graves' hyperthyroidism and ophthalmopathy. Study-wide findings and caveats: Blood also contained most expanded thyroid clonotypes above 0.001.

Hyperthyroidism, newly diagnosed and lasting under 2 months, affected patients aged 18 to 65. The study left out patients who had uncontrolled infection, other autoimmune disease, pregnancy or lactation. Isolation of PBMCs was performed on 10 ml fresh peripheral blood. The receptor's source is a man aged 50-60 years with Graves' hyperthyroidism. The chain employs TRBV19 and TRBJ2-7; possible D gene TRBD1, 5 bases. The sample taken for sequencing was blood. Here the CDR3 reads CATGHDPYEQYF. The DNA for the CDR3 is TGTGCCACCGGACACGACCCCTACGAGCAGTACTTC.